This TCR beta chain appears in the sequencing data of a study of shared clonotypes between healthy human individuals. Germline V lookup: CDR1 MNHNY, CDR2 SVGAGI (reference sequence). The CDR3 length is 12 residues. Unmatched junction bases numbered 6, after V lost 8 bases and J lost 7 bases. Assay used: immunoSEQ multiplex PCR; TCRdb lists only in-frame clones, some missing. This sample carries approximately 2.3 million clones, approximately 95% of them seen once, and the ten largest clones take 0.39%. Only one count was recorded for this clone. The antigen remains unidentified. Study outcomes and limitations: When compared with the clonotypes that were shared by all four sorted-subset donors, the non-shared clonotypes turned out to have lower generation probabilities. The authors sampled blood alone, and tissue repertoires likely differ.

The receptor's source is a man in his late teens or twenties in good health. Some clones in this sample may be carry-over from other donors' samples. V and J are TRBV6-6 and TRBJ1-1; 8 nucleotides agree with TRBD1. The sample was naive CD4+ T cells from PBMCs. Indicated subset: CD45RA+ positively selected. The CDR3 DNA reads as TGTGCCAGCGCAGGGGGCGGACTTGAAGCTTTCTTT. It is translated as CASAGGGLEAFF.